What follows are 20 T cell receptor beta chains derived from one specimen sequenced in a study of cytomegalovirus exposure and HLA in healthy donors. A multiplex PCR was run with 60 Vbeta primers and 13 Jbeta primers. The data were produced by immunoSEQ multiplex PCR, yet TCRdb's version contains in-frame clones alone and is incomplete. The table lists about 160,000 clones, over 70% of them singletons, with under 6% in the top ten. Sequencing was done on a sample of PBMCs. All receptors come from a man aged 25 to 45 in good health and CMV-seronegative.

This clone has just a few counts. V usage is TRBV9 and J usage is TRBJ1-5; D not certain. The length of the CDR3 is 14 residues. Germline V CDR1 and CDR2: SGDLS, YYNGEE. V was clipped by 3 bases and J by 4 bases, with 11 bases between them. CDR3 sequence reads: CASSAGGPNQPQHF. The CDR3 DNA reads TGTGCCAGCAGCGCCGGCGGGCCAAATCAGCCCCAGCATTTT.

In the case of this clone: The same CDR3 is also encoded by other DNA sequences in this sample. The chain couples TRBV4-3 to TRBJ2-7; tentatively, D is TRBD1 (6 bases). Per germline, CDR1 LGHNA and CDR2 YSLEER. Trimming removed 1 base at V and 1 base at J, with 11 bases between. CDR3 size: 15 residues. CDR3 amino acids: CASSQGRQGSYEQYF. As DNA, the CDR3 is TGCGCCAGCAGCCAAGGGAGGCAGGGGTCCTACGAGCAGTACTTC.

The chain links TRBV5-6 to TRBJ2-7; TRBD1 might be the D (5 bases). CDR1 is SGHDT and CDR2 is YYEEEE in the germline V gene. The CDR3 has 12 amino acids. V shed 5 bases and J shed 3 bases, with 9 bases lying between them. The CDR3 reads CASSHDSYEQYF. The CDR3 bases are TGTGCCAGCAGTCACGACAGCTACGAGCAGTACTTC.

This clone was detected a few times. The CDR3 sequence is CASSDRGPDTQYF. In nucleotides, the CDR3 is TGTGCCAGCAGTGATAGGGGGCCAGATACGCAGTATTTT. The chain has TRBV2 and TRBJ2-3; 7 positions agree with TRBD1. The CDR3 is 13 amino acids. The J segment lost 4 bases and the V segment lost 3 bases, leaving 1 base of the junction unmatched. Germline CDR1 reads SNHLY; CDR2 reads FYNNEI.

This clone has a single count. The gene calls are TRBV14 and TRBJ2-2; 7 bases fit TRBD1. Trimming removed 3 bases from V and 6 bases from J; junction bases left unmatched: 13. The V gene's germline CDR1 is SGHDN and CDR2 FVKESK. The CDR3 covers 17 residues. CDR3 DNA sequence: TGTGCCAGCAGCCAGCGACAGGGCACCCTGCGATCCGGGGAGCTGTTTTTT. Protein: CASSQRQGTLRSGELFF.

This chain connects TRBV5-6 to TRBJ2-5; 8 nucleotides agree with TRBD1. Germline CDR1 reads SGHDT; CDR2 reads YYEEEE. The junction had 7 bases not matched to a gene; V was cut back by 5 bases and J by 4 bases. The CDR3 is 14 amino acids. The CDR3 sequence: CASSYPTGGETQYF. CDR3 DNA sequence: TGTGCCAGCAGTTATCCTACAGGGGGAGAGACCCAGTACTTC.

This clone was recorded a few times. CDR3: CASKGVVEAFF. The CDR3 nucleotides read TGTGCCAGCAAAGGGGTCGTTGAAGCTTTCTTT. J is TRBJ1-1 and V is TRBV28, with D possibly TRBD1 on 5 matching bases. Trimming cost V 7 bases and J 7 bases, with 10 bases left between them. This CDR3 is built from 11 residues. CDR1 is MDHEN and CDR2 is SYDVKM in the germline V gene.

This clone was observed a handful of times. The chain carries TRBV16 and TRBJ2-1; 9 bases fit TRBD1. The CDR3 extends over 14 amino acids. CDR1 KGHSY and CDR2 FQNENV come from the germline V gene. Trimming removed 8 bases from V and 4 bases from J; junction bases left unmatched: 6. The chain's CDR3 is CASLGTGKYNEQFF. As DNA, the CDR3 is TGTGCCAGCCTGGGGACAGGGAAATACAATGAGCAGTTCTTC. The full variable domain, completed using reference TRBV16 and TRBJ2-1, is GEEVAQTPKHLVRGEGQKAKLYCAPIKGHSYVFWYQQVLKNEFKFLISFQNENVFDETGMPKERFSAKCLPNSPCSLEIQATKLEDSAVYFCASLGTGKYNEQFFGPGTRLTVL.

The CDR3 DNA reads TGTGCCAGCAAGGACAGGAGGAACACCGGGGAGCTGTTTTTT. Translation gives CASKDRRNTGELFF. The chain uses TRBV6-1 and TRBJ2-2, with 7 bases lining up with TRBD1. CDR1 is MNHNS and CDR2 is SASEGT in the germline V gene. The CDR3 length is 14 residues. V was pared by 7 bases and J by 1 base, with 3 bases of the junction left unmatched.

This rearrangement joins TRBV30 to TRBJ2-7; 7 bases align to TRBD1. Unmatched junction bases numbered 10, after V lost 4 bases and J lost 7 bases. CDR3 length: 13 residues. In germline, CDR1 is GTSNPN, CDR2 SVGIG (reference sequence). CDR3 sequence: CAWNTGVTGEQYF. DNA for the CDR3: TGTGCCTGGAATACAGGGGTCACGGGGGAGCAGTACTTC.

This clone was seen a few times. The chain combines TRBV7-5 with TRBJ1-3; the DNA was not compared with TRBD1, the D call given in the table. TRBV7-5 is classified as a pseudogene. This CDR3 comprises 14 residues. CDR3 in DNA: TGTGTCACGATTCGACAGGTTTCTGGAAACACCATATATTTT. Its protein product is CVTIRQVSGNTIYF.

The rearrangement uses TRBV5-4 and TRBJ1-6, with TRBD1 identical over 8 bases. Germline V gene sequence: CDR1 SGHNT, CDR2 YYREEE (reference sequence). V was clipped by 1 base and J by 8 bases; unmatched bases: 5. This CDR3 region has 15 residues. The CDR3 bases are TGTGCCAGCAGCTTGCCAGGGACAGGAGATTCACCCCTCCACTTT. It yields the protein CASSLPGTGDSPLHF.

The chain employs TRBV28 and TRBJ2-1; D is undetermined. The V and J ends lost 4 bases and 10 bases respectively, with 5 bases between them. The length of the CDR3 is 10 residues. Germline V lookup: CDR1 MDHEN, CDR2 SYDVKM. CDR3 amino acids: CASSSLEQFF. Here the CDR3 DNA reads TGTGCCAGCAGTTCGCTAGAGCAGTTCTTC.

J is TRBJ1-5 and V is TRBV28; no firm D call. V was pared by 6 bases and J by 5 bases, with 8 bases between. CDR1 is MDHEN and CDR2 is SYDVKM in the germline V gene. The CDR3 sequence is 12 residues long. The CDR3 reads CASRIRDQPQHF. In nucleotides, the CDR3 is TGTGCCAGCAGGATCCGGGATCAGCCCCAGCATTTT.

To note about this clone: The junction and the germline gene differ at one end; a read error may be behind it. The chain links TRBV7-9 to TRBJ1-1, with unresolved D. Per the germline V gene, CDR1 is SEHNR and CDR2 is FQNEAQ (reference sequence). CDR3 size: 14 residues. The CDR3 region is CSSISAVGLPEAFF. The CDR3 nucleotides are TGTTCCAGCATTTCCGCTGTCGGTTTACCTGAAGCTTTCTTT.

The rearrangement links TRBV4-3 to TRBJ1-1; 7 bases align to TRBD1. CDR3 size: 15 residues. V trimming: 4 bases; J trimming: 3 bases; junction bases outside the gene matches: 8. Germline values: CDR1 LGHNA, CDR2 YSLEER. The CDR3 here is CASSRADREDTEAFF. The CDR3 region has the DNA TGCGCCAGCAGCCGCGCCGACAGGGAGGACACTGAAGCTTTCTTT.

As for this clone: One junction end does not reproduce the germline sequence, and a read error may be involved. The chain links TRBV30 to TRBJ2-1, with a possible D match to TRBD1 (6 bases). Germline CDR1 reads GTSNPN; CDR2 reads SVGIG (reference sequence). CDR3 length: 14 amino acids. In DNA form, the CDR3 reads TGTGTCTGGGATAGAGGTGTAGGGGGCAATGAGCAGTTCTTC. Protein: CVWDRGVGGNEQFF.

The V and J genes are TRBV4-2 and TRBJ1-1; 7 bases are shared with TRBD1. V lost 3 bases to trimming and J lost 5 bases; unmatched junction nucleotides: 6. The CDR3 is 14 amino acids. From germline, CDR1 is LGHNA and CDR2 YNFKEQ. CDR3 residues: CASSQAPDRTEAFF. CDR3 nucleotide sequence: TGTGCCAGCAGCCAGGCACCGGACAGGACTGAAGCTTTCTTT.

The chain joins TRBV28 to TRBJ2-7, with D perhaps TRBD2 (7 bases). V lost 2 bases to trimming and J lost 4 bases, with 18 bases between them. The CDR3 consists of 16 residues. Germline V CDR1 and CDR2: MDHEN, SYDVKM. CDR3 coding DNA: TGTGCCAGCAGTTTAGGGGGGGCCAGGGTACCGTACGAGCAGTACTTC. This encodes CASSLGGARVPYEQYF.

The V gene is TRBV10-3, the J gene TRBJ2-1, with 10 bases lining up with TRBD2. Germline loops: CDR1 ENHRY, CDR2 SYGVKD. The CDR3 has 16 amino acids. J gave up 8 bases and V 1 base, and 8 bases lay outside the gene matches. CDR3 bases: TGTGCCATCAGTGAGTTTAGCGGGAGGACTGTCGATGAGCAGTTCTTC. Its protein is CAISEFSGRTVDEQFF.